The present T cell receptor beta chain was sequenced within a study of blood T cell repertoires in COVID-19. This clone has just a few counts. Per the original methods: Reference gene primer amplification gave nucleated cell count estimates. Assay: immunoSEQ multiplex PCR; the TCRdb copy retains only in-frame clones and omits some. V, J and clone size are those of that table, while D and trimming were read from the DNA. The sample gives 150,000 to 200,000 clones, 85% of which show up once; approximately 3.3% is in the top ten. The CDR3 extends over 13 amino acids. Germline V gene data show CDR1 as SNHLY and CDR2 as FYNNEI. Between the trimmed V and J ends, which lost 4 bases and 10 bases, there was a span of 11 bases.

The receptor was isolated from a human donor with acute or convalescent COVID-19. The donor label of this sample is uncertain. Sequencing input: peripheral blood. The chain has TRBV2 and TRBJ1-6; D is perhaps TRBD1 (5 bases). CDR3 in DNA: TGTGCCAGCAGTGTGGGGGGTCCATCACCCCTCCACTTT. Translation: CASSVGGPSPLHF.